What follows is one T cell receptor (beta chain) and its context. Its antigen is still unknown. The data are from a study of CD8+CD57+ T cells in acquired aplastic anemia. Study information: The mean DNA yield obtained from sorted CD4+ and CD8+ cells came to about 3 ug. General study results and limits: Patients and controls shared approximately 28 CD8+ CDR3 sequences.

The CDR3 length is 16 residues. CDR1 is SNHLY and CDR2 is FYNNEI in the germline V gene. The J segment lost 8 bases and the V segment lost 4 bases, leaving 8 bases of the junction unmatched. TCR beta VDJ and CDR3 were profiled, and genomic DNA was the template. TCRdb reprocessed the reads with MiXCR, giving one entry per CDR3 protein. The table records 400,000 to 450,000 distinct CDR3 sequences, about two thirds of them present only once. The rearrangement joins TRBV2 to TRBJ2-1; TRBD2 matches at 13 bases. The material sequenced was sorted CD4+, CD8+, or CD8+CD57+ T cells (not recorded which) from PBMCs. The sequence came from a human donor in good health, serving as a control. The CDR3 DNA follows: TGTGCCAGCAGTGTCCGGACTAGCGGGGGACGAGATGAGCAGTTCTTC. This encodes CASSVRTSGGRDEQFF.